The clone carrying this T cell receptor beta chain showed up just a few times. The antigen is unknown. A read error may explain this, as a much larger clone is one base away. The sample's time point: persistent/refractory GD, antithyroid drugs over 5 years with positive TRAb. Extracted RNA from PBMCs served as the source of the TCR library. A blood draw put nine milliliters of peripheral blood into EDTA tubes. Building the TCR beta libraries relied on iRepertoire HTBI primers, and CDR3 regions underwent Arm-PCR. TCRdb reanalysed the multiplex PCR reads using MiXCR and keeps one entry per CDR3 protein. Of about 340,000 distinct CDR3 sequences listed, around 20% were seen once; the top ten hold 25% to 30%. Germline-derived CDR1 and CDR2 are LGHNT and FRNRAP. The CDR3 length is 16 residues. After removal of 2 bases from V and 7 bases from J, the junction contained 11 bases not matched to a gene. The data originate from a study of regulatory T cells in long-lasting Graves disease.

Study outcomes and limitations: Investigators studied peripheral blood only, not thyroid tissue. Compared with new cases, persistent Graves' patients showed reduced TCR diversity. The study found TRBV28, TRBJ1-2 and TRBJ2-5 favored in persistent disease.

The sequence was obtained from a female donor with Graves disease. The genes are TRBV12-5 and TRBJ1-2, with 9 bases lining up with TRBD1. This specimen consisted of peripheral blood mononuclear cells (PBMCs), obtained when the disease was refractory, from a patient treated with antithyroid drugs. DNA for the CDR3: TGTGCTAGTGGTTTGACGACCGGGACAGGGCTCTGTGGCTACACCTTC. Protein: CASGLTTGTGLCGYTF.